Listed below are T cell receptor beta chains from one sample, sequenced in a study of control samples from healthy donors and cancer patients. Clones were read by immunoSEQ multiplex PCR, and TCRdb kept only the in-frame ones, dropping some. This table holds about 180,000 clones, 85% to 95% found once. What was sequenced was blood. The receptors stem from a man in his thirties or forties in good health. CDR3s include the opening cysteine and the closing phenylalanine or tryptophan. The order of the fields is D gene, V gene, clone size, J gene, CDR3 protein, CDR3 DNA. The D gene is left open where the match is weak. Clone size is given for some rows only: seen once, a few or many times, or a class if the clone is expanded.

>NA|TRBV15|NA|TRBJ2-3
CATSRQTGGETDTQYF
TGTGCCACCAGCAGGCAGACGGGGGGCGAAACAGATACGCAGTATTTT
>NA|TRBV6-6|NA|TRBJ2-5
CASSYQHEETQYF
TGTGCCAGCAGTTACCAGCATGAAGAGACCCAGTACTTC
>TRBD2|TRBV4-1|NA|TRBJ2-7
CASSRASGRENEQYF
TGCGCCAGCAGCAGGGCTAGCGGGAGGGAAAACGAGCAGTACTTC
>TRBD2|TRBV25-1|NA|TRBJ2-7
CASSEALGRSYEQYF
TGTGCCAGCAGTGAGGCCCTCGGGAGGAGCTACGAGCAGTACTTC
>NA|TRBV27|NA|TRBJ1-1
CASSLVRPGTEAFF
TGTGCCAGCAGTTTAGTTAGGCCAGGCACTGAAGCTTTCTTT
>NA|TRBV5-5|NA|TRBJ1-1
CASSLGRIEGEAFF
TGTGCCAGCAGCTTGGGGAGGATTGAGGGGGAAGCTTTCTTT
>NA|TRBV2|NA|TRBJ1-2
CASSESFRMGPYGYTF
TGTGCCAGCAGTGAATCGTTCCGGATGGGCCCCTATGGCTACACCTTC
>TRBD2|TRBV7-9|NA|TRBJ2-7
CASSSPLGGGTTYEQYF
TGTGCCAGCAGCTCTCCCCTTGGCGGGGGGACAACCTACGAGCAGTACTTC
>NA|TRBV7-2|NA|TRBJ1-3
CASSPGGSGNTIYF
TGTGCCAGCAGCCCGGGGGGCTCTGGAAACACCATATATTTT
>NA|TRBV7-2|NA|TRBJ1-4
CASSLAPERNEKLFF
TGTGCCAGCAGCTTAGCTCCGGAAAGGAATGAAAAACTGTTTTTT
>NA|TRBV6-2/TRBV6-3|NA|TRBJ2-2
CASSYWGGPFDTGELFF
TGTGCCAGCAGTTACTGGGGCGGCCCTTTCGACACCGGGGAGCTGTTTTTT
>NA|TRBV10-3|NA|TRBJ1-1
CASSGTGGTEAFF
TGTGCCTCATCGGGGACGGGGGGCACTGAAGCTTTCTTT
>TRBD1|TRBV3-1/TRBV3-2|NA|TRBJ1-3
CASSRLDRGSGNTIYF
TGTGCCAGCAGCCGCTTGGACAGGGGCTCTGGAAACACCATATATTTT
>TRBD2|TRBV27|NA|TRBJ2-1
CASKLVGASGRWNEQFF
TGTGCCAGCAAGTTAGTAGGGGCTAGCGGGAGATGGAATGAGCAGTTCTTC
>TRBD1|TRBV19|NA|TRBJ1-2
CASSTDRVNFGYTF
TGTGCCAGTAGTACGGACAGGGTTAATTTTGGCTACACCTTC
>NA|TRBV6-2/TRBV6-3|NA|TRBJ1-4
CASSQWSGTNEKLFF
TGTGCCAGCAGCCAATGGTCCGGGACTAATGAAAAACTGTTTTTT
>TRBD1|TRBV24-1|NA|TRBJ2-7
CATSKGQGVHEQYF
TGTGCCACCAGTAAGGGACAGGGGGTCCACGAGCAGTACTTC
>TRBD1|TRBV3-1/TRBV3-2|NA|TRBJ2-1
CASSHRTGVNEQFF
TGTGCCAGCAGCCATAGGACAGGGGTCAATGAGCAGTTCTTC
>NA|TRBV7-9|NA|TRBJ1-6
CASSWGPNSPLHF
TGTGCCAGCAGCTGGGGACCCAATTCACCCCTCCACTTT
>NA|TRBV7-3|NA|TRBJ1-4
CASTDRDARRQQEKLFF
TGTGCCAGCACCGACCGGGACGCTCGTCGCCAACAAGAAAAACTGTTTTTT
>NA|TRBV6-5|NA|TRBJ1-5
CASSDSTRPQHF
TGTGCCAGCAGTGACTCGACGCGGCCCCAGCATTTT
>NA|TRBV4-3|once|TRBJ1-1
CASSQEGYTEAFF
TGCGCCAGCAGCCAAGAAGGTTACACTGAAGCTTTCTTT
>NA|TRBV19|once|TRBJ2-7
CASSPTGSYEQYF
TGTGCCAGTAGTCCTACAGGGTCCTACGAGCAGTACTTC
>NA|TRBV19|NA|TRBJ1-2
CASSTPGTIMDYGYTF
TGTGCCAGTAGTACCCCTGGGACTATAATGGACTATGGCTACACCTTC